This record covers a single T cell receptor (beta chain). There are a few counts of this clonotype. It lacks a known antigen. There are no base qualities to consult, and no much larger clone falls within one base. Library prep was done by 5' RACE. For sequencing, an Illumina HiSeq 2500 was employed. A second PCR of about 6 to 11 cycles was run with a J-beta primer mix and a sample-barcoded 5' primer. A unique molecular identifier was introduced onto each TCR beta cDNA molecule by a template-switch 5' adaptor carrying 12 random nucleotides. At least 2.5 million CDR3-containing paired-end reads were obtained from each sample. First-strand cDNA was synthesized from all RNA with the Mint cDNA synthesis kit, primed by a TRBC-specific oligonucleotide. After uracil-DNA glycosylase treatment, a first 18-cycle PCR used universal primers M1SS and BC2_uni_R on all cDNA. The study's own analysis went as follows. For normalization, 1 million high-quality reads were randomly selected from each sample, with every read carrying a distinct molecular identifier. Instead of being binned into consensus sequences, reads with shared molecular identifiers were discarded. MiTCR, run with a Q25 quality threshold and the strictest error-elimination algorithm, handled CDR3 identification, clonotype clustering and error correction. A nonparametric unseen species model using Euler transformation provided a lower-bound estimate of total TCR beta diversity. In-frame beta chains were kept once TCRdb had trimmed the public reads at Q25 with fastp and called clones with MiXCR. A single entry per CDR3 protein holds the most common genes and DNA from its merged rows. TCRdb's processing, not the study's, gives the V and J calls here. The sample table records 1.5 million to 2 million distinct CDR3 sequences; around half of these occur just once. The biggest ten clones account for approximately 2.1% of the sample.

The donors were 40 or so Caucasian individuals from Russia, aged roughly 6 to 95 years, who were systemically healthy. Around 10 milliliters of peripheral blood were drawn from each donor into EDTA-treated Vacutainer tubes. Ficoll-Paque density-gradient centrifugation was used to isolate PBMCs, with at least 7 million obtained per sample. Total RNA was extracted from PBMCs with Trizol reagent, with at least 5 micrograms obtained per sample. The percentages of naive CD45RAhigh/CD27high T cells were determined by flow cytometry on a PBMC aliquot from every donor. The sample is drawn from a study of blood T cells in healthy people across ages (dated by TCRdb to the mid-2010s). Regarding the complete study: In model experiments, template switching captured roughly one uniquely barcoded TCR beta cDNA molecule for every two T cells. To track age-related changes in TCR beta repertoire diversity, the study relied on deep sequencing normalized with unique cDNA molecular identifiers. Four age groups were formed from the donors: young (average roughly 15 years), middle-aged (around 41), aged (62) and long-lived (around 82). Two additional independent replicas of 1 million unique cDNA reads from the same blood draw were analyzed for two donors (one aged 18 to 30 and one aged 80 or older). To avoid experimental bias, donors of different ages were distributed randomly across sequencing lanes.

What the work shows at the level of the full study, not this receptor alone: The CMV infection status of donors was not known, potentially confounding age-related changes in expanded clonotypes. Compared with the aged group, more naive CD4+ T cells, fewer expanded clones and increased TCR diversity were shown by the long-lived group, suggesting age selection. Estimates of total diversity based on one million sequenced T cells were regarded as lower bounds and as underestimates. A strong correlation was found between observed TCR beta diversity and the percentage of naive T cells measured by flow cytometry. Because profiling used bulk unsorted PBMCs, naive and antigen-experienced compartments could not be compared conclusively. As age increased, observed TCR beta diversity per million T cells dropped in a roughly linear way, and a significant reduction was already evident by age about 40.

This TCR was sampled from a woman between 35 and 50 years old in good health. Sequenced: blood.

The CDR3 loop reads CSASKNPYEQYF. The bases read TGCAGCGCCTCTAAGAACCCCTACGAGCAGTACTTC. The sequence is built from TRBV29-1 and TRBJ2-7; a confident D gene designation cannot be given. The V end loses 7 bases and the J end loses 2 bases, and a stretch of 12 bases separates them. Its CDR3 holds 12 amino acids, cysteine through phenylalanine. Only the CDR3 part of the read is kept: 36 bases, read in frame from the first base. CDR1 SQVTM and CDR2 ANQGSEA were looked up in the germline V gene.